This T cell receptor (beta chain) was profiled in a study of technical replicates of blood from a handful of donors (dated by TCRdb to the late 2010s). Receptor amplification or capture employed the immunoSEQ multiplex PCR assay. In its TCRdb copy, this immuneACCESS table keeps in-frame sequences only and misses some clones. Where compared with another copy, unresolved V genes explain less than half of these, and the others have no known cause. The sample table contains approximately 90,000 clones; only one count was recorded for 95% of them. The top ten constitute over 0.25% of the sample. The CDR3, from cysteine to phenylalanine, totals 17 residues. CDR3 DNA only is kept here, 51 bases in frame from base 1. CDR1 MDHEN and CDR2 SYDVKM were looked up in the germline V gene. V has 3 bases trimmed and J has 4 bases trimmed; junction bases matching no gene number 13. Remarks on this clone: Its recognized antigen is unknown. Per-base quality was not reported, and no clone a single base away is much larger than it.

The chain joins TRBV28 to TRBJ2-3; TRBD2 agrees with 7 junctional bases. The source material was T cells isolated from PBMCs. The sequence derives from a human donor in good health. CDR3 reads: CASSFPLGGSYADTQYF. In nucleotide form, the sequence is TGTGCCAGCAGTTTCCCCTTGGGCGGGAGTTACGCAGATACGCAGTATTTT.